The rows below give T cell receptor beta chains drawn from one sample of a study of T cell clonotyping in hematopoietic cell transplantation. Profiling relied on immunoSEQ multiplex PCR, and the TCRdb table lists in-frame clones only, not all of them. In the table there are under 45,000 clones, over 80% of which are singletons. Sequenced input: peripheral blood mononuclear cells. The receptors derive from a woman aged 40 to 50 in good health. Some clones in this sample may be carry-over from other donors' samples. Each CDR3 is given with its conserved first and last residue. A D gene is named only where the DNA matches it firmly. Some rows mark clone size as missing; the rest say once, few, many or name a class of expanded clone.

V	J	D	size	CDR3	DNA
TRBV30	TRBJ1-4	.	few	CAWTMTGLNEKLFF	TGTGCCTGGACCATGACAGGCCTTAATGAAAAACTGTTTTTT
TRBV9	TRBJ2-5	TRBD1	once	CASSVRQGQETQYF	TGTGCCAGCAGCGTGAGACAGGGTCAAGAGACCCAGTACTTC
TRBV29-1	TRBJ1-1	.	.	CSVGRRTNTEAFF	TGCAGCGTTGGAAGGCGGACGAACACTGAAGCTTTCTTT
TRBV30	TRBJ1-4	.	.	CAWSGALGLGKLFF	TGTGCCTGGAGTGGGGCGTTGGGGCTGGGAAAACTGTTTTTT
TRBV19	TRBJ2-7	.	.	CASSIYRAAYEQYF	TGTGCCAGTAGTATTTACAGGGCGGCCTACGAGCAGTACTTC
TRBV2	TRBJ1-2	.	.	CASSFRVTEQGYTF	TGTGCCAGTTCTTTCAGGGTTACGGAACAAGGCTACACCTTC
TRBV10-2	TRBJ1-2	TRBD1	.	CASIADRDRGGYTF	TGCGCCAGCATAGCCGACCGCGACAGGGGAGGCTACACCTTC
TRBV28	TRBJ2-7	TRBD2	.	CASSSTSGTRYYEQYF	TGTGCCAGCAGTTCCACCTCCGGGACTAGATACTACGAGCAGTACTTC
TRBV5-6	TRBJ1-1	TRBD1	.	CASSSGGSEAFF	TGTGCCAGCAGCTCAGGGGGATCTGAAGCTTTCTTT
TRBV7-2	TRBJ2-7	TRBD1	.	CASSSRDRGFDEQYF	TGTGCCAGCAGCTCTAGGGACAGGGGGTTCGACGAGCAGTACTTC
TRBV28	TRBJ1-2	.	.	CASSFSGLDYGYTF	TGTGCCAGCAGTTTTTCCGGGTTGGACTATGGCTACACCTTC
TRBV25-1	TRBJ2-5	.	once	CASSEYRGGGETQYF	TGTGCCAGCAGTGAATATAGGGGGGGTGGAGAGACCCAGTACTTC
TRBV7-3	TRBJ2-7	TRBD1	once	CASSSPGQGTEQYF	TGTGCCAGCAGCTCGCCGGGACAGGGGACCGAGCAGTACTTC
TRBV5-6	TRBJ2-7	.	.	CASSFGDVEQYF	TGTGCCAGCAGCTTTGGGGACGTCGAGCAGTACTTC
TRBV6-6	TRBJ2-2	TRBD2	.	CASRRESPGELFF	TGTGCCAGCAGGCGGGAGAGCCCCGGGGAGCTGTTTTTT
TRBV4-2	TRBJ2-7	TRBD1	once	CASSQEPGTGGDEQYF	TGTGCCAGCAGCCAAGAGCCCGGGACAGGGGGGGACGAGCAGTACTTC
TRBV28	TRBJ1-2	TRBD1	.	CASRRPGQGYGYTF	TGTGCCAGCAGAAGACCGGGACAGGGTTATGGCTACACCTTC
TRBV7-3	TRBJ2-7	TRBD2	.	CASSLTGTSGSYEQYF	TGTGCCAGCAGCTTAACAGGGACTAGCGGGAGTTACGAGCAGTACTTC
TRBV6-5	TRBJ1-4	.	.	CASSYNMGEKLFF	TGTGCCAGCAGTTACAACATGGGCGAAAAACTGTTTTTT
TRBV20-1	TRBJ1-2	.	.	CSAREGDGYTF	TGCAGTGCTAGAGAAGGGGACGGCTACACCTTC
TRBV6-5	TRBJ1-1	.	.	CASSRGDTEAFF	TGTGCCAGCAGCCGGGGCGACACTGAAGCTTTCTTT
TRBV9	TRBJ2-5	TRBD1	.	CASSVEGTGLETQYF	TGTGCCAGCAGCGTAGAGGGGACAGGGCTCGAGACCCAGTACTTC
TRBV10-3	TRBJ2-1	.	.	CAIRSTIDEQFF	TGTGCCATCAGGTCCACGATCGATGAGCAGTTCTTC
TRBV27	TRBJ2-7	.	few	CASGSRLYEQYF	TGTGCCAGCGGGTCTCGCCTCTACGAGCAGTACTTC
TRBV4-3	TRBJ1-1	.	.	CASSQDLRNTEAFF	TGCGCCAGCAGCCAAGATTTAAGGAACACTGAAGCTTTCTTT
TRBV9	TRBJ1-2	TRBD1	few	CASSVQGEGYTF	TGTGCCAGCAGCGTACAGGGGGAAGGCTACACCTTC
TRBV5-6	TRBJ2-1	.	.	CASSRDWNNEQFF	TGTGCCAGCAGCCGGGACTGGAACAATGAGCAGTTCTTC
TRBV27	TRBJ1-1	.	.	CASSWTVGVEAFF	TGTGCCAGCAGCTGGACAGTGGGTGTCGAAGCTTTCTTT
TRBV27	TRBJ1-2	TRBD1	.	CASSTRTGGLGNGYTF	TGTGCCAGCAGCACCCGCACAGGGGGCCTTGGGAATGGCTACACCTTC
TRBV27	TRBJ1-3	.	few	CASSIRRSGNTIYF	TGTGCCAGCAGTATCCGAAGGTCTGGAAACACCATATATTTT
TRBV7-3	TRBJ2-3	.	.	CASSWGPSTDTQYF	TGTGCCAGCAGCTGGGGGCCTAGCACAGATACGCAGTATTTT
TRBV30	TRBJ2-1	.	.	CAWATSYEQFF	TGTGCCTGGGCAACTAGTTATGAGCAGTTCTTC
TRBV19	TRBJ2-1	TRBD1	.	CASSPQGREQFF	TGTGCCAGTAGTCCACAGGGGCGCGAGCAGTTCTTC
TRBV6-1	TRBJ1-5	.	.	CASSEAGVGNQPQHF	TGTGCCAGCAGTGAAGCAGGGGTTGGCAATCAGCCCCAGCATTTT
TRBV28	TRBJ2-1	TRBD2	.	CASNYETGAGGPPNEQFF	TGTGCCAGCAATTATGAGACCGGGGCGGGAGGGCCTCCTAATGAGCAGTTCTTC
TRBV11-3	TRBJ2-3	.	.	CASSLRSTDTQYF	TGTGCCAGCAGCTTACGAAGCACAGATACGCAGTATTTT
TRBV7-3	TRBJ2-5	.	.	CASSEQPRDTGETQYF	TGTGCCAGCAGCGAACAGCCTCGGGACACGGGGGAGACCCAGTACTTC
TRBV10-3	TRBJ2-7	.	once	CAISEGDPGSYEQYF	TGTGCCATCAGTGAGGGGGACCCTGGCTCCTACGAGCAGTACTTC
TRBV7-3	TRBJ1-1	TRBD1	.	CASSLQGAQGTEAFF	TGTGCCAGCAGCCTACAGGGGGCTCAGGGCACTGAAGCTTTCTTT
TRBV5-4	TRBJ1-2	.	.	CASSLGHTGSNGYTF	TGTGCCAGCAGCTTGGGTCACACAGGGTCGAATGGCTACACCTTC